This is a list of T cell receptor beta chains from one sample in a study of blood T cell repertoires in COVID-19. Assay used: immunoSEQ multiplex PCR; TCRdb lists only in-frame clones, some missing. The table records approximately 110,000 clones, roughly 85% of them present only once. Sequencing input: peripheral blood. The receptor source for this set is an elderly woman with COVID-19, enrolled during active disease. Both conserved end residues are part of each CDR3. The D gene is left open where the match is weak. Size tells how often a clone was seen (once, few, many) or the class of an expanded clone, and some rows leave it out.

>TRBJ1-6|TRBD1|NA|TRBV10-3
CAISEVPGQGISPLHF
TGTGCCATCAGTGAAGTCCCCGGACAGGGGATTTCACCCCTCCACTTT
>TRBJ2-3|NA|once|TRBV5-1
CASSPERSTDTQYF
TGCGCCAGCAGCCCAGAGCGAAGCACAGATACGCAGTATTTT
>TRBJ2-3|TRBD2|NA|TRBV4-1
CASSLGLVESDTQYF
TGCGCCAGCAGCCTCGGACTAGTTGAGTCAGATACGCAGTATTTT
>TRBJ2-7|NA|NA|TRBV5-1
CASSLNIPSYEQYF
TGCGCCAGCAGCTTGAACATCCCTTCCTACGAGCAGTACTTC
>TRBJ2-2|TRBD1|once|TRBV24-1
CATSDPRQGNGELFF
TGTGCCACCAGTGACCCCCGACAGGGGAACGGGGAGCTGTTTTTT
>TRBJ2-1|TRBD2|NA|TRBV3-1/TRBV3-2
CASSQERLAGVNEQFF
TGTGCCAGCAGCCAAGAGAGGCTAGCGGGAGTGAATGAGCAGTTCTTC
>TRBJ2-5|TRBD2|once|TRBV7-8
CASSPPYPAGFPETQYF
TGTGCCAGCAGCCCCCCTTATCCAGCGGGATTCCCAGAGACCCAGTACTTC
>TRBJ2-7|NA|NA|TRBV5-4
CASSSTGYSYEQYF
TGTGCCAGCAGCTCGACAGGATATTCCTACGAGCAGTACTTC
>TRBJ2-7|NA|NA|TRBV5-4
CASSLVGGHEQYF
TGTGCCAGCAGCTTGGTGGGGGGGCACGAGCAGTACTTC
>TRBJ2-7|TRBD2|NA|TRBV4-2
CASTRSALAGTGEQYF
TGTGCCAGCACCCGAAGTGCATTAGCGGGAACTGGCGAGCAGTACTTC
>TRBJ2-1|TRBD1|NA|TRBV6-2/TRBV6-3
CASSLTTPGQGFNPSSYNEQFF
TGTGCCAGCAGCCTTACAACACCGGGACAGGGCTTTAATCCGAGCTCCTACAATGAGCAGTTCTTC
>TRBJ1-3|NA|NA|TRBV18
CASSPKLVTVANTIYF
TGTGCCAGCTCACCAAAGCTGGTGACAGTGGCAAACACCATATATTTT
>TRBJ1-4|NA|NA|TRBV6-2/TRBV6-3
CASSRRDIGEKLFF
TGTGCCAGCAGCCGAAGGGACATCGGTGAAAAACTGTTTTTT
>TRBJ2-2|TRBD1|NA|TRBV28
CASKSGQGDTGELFF
TGTGCCAGCAAATCAGGACAGGGGGACACCGGGGAGCTGTTTTTT
>TRBJ1-2|NA|NA|TRBV29-1
CSVENSYTF
TGCAGCGTTGAAAACTCTTACACCTTC
>TRBJ2-7|NA|NA|TRBV27
CASSLTETYEQYF
TGTGCCAGCAGTTTAACAGAAACCTACGAGCAGTACTTC
>TRBJ1-3|NA|NA|TRBV9
CASSVGQTGGTIYF
TGTGCCAGCAGCGTAGGGCAGACGGGAGGCACCATATATTTT
>TRBJ2-2|TRBD2|NA|TRBV9
CASSVAGGVAGELFF
TGTGCCAGCAGCGTAGCCGGGGGGGTCGCCGGGGAGCTGTTTTTT
>TRBJ1-1|NA|NA|TRBV3-1/TRBV3-2
CASSQGSGQTIKGAFF
TGTGCCAGCAGCCAAGGTAGCGGTCAGACAATCAAAGGAGCTTTCTTT
>TRBJ1-1|NA|NA|TRBV10-3
CAISEQGLLNTEAFF
TGTGCCATCAGTGAGCAAGGACTCCTGAACACTGAAGCTTTCTTT
>TRBJ2-1|TRBD2|NA|TRBV6-2/TRBV6-3
CASSDGTSGVYNEQFF
TGTGCCAGCAGTGACGGGACTAGCGGAGTATACAATGAGCAGTTCTTC
>TRBJ2-3|NA|NA|TRBV6-2/TRBV6-3
CASSYPAIGTSTDTQYF
TGTGCCAGCAGTTACCCCGCGATTGGTACTAGCACAGATACGCAGTATTTT
>TRBJ2-7|TRBD1|once|TRBV28
CASTVGQGGDEQYF
TGTGCCAGCACAGTCGGACAGGGAGGTGACGAGCAGTACTTC
>TRBJ1-2|NA|NA|TRBV6-5
CASRSETTGGYTF
TGTGCCAGCCGTTCTGAAACAACGGGTGGCTACACCTTC
>TRBJ2-1|NA|few|TRBV7-2
CASSPRQSSYNEQFF
TGTGCCAGCAGCCCCAGACAGAGTTCCTACAATGAGCAGTTCTTC
>TRBJ2-7|TRBD2|few|TRBV7-2
CASSGGGLAGRNEQYF
TGTGCCAGCAGCGGGGGGGGACTAGCGGGACGGAACGAGCAGTACTTC
>TRBJ2-7|TRBD1|NA|TRBV2
CASSTGTGAEQYF
TGTGCCAGCAGTACCGGGACAGGGGCCGAGCAGTACTTC
>TRBJ2-7|NA|NA|TRBV7-2
CASSLAAGSTYEQYF
TGTGCCAGCAGCCTCGCGGCGGGGTCGACCTACGAGCAGTACTTC
>TRBJ2-7|NA|few|TRBV27
CASSTAEGRKQYF
TGTGCCAGCAGCACGGCAGAAGGGAGAAAGCAGTACTTC
>TRBJ2-7|NA|NA|TRBV7-7
CASTDMGGKQYF
TGTGCTAGCACCGATATGGGGGGAAAGCAGTACTTC
>TRBJ1-2|NA|NA|TRBV18
CASLHRGIEEGYTF
TGTGCCAGCTTGCATCGGGGTATAGAAGAAGGCTACACCTTC
>TRBJ2-5|NA|NA|TRBV21-1
CASSKGGTSGQETQYF
TGTGCCAGCAGCAAAGGGGGGACTAGCGGGCAAGAGACCCAGTACTTC
>TRBJ2-5|NA|NA|TRBV29-1
CSSGQLQETQYF
TGCAGCTCGGGGCAACTTCAAGAGACCCAGTACTTC
>TRBJ1-6|TRBD1|NA|TRBV3-1/TRBV3-2
CASSRDRGRSPLHF
TGTGCCAGCAGCCGGGACAGGGGGCGATCACCCCTCCACTTT
>TRBJ2-1|NA|NA|TRBV6-5
CASSLFGEENEQFF
TGTGCCAGCAGCCTCTTCGGGGAGGAGAACGAGCAGTTCTTC
>TRBJ1-1|NA|few|TRBV29-1
CSVPLHRDSQEGYTEAFF
TGCAGCGTTCCCCTTCACCGGGACTCCCAGGAGGGGTACACTGAAGCTTTCTTT
>TRBJ1-5|TRBD1|NA|TRBV27
CASSPGTAKPQHF
TGTGCCAGCAGTCCCGGGACAGCTAAGCCCCAGCATTTT
>TRBJ1-1|TRBD1|NA|TRBV6-1
CASSDGQASNTEAFF
TGTGCCAGCAGTGACGGACAGGCCTCGAACACTGAAGCTTTCTTT
>TRBJ2-2|NA|few|TRBV18
CASSIGQGNTGELFF
TGTGCCAGCTCAATTGGGCAGGGGAACACCGGGGAGCTGTTTTTT
>TRBJ2-7|NA|NA|TRBV7-3
CASSLTGRSHEQYF
TGTGCCAGCAGCTTAACGGGGCGATCCCACGAGCAGTACTTC
>TRBJ2-7|NA|NA|TRBV7-8
CASSFQNSYEQYF
TGTGCCAGCAGTTTTCAAAACTCCTACGAGCAGTACTTC
>TRBJ2-1|TRBD1|NA|TRBV5-6
CASSLFGRGNNEQFF
TGTGCCAGCAGCTTGTTCGGCAGGGGGAACAATGAGCAGTTCTTC
>TRBJ1-6|NA|NA|TRBV4-1
CASSQDLAGDSPLHF
TGCGCCAGCAGCCAAGATCTAGCGGGGGACTCACCCCTCCACTTT
>TRBJ1-3|NA|NA|TRBV5-4
CASSLSGGDTIYF
TGTGCCAGCAGCTTGAGCGGGGGGGACACCATATATTTT
>TRBJ1-5|NA|NA|TRBV6-5
CASSRGQSNQPQHF
TGTGCCAGCAGTCGTGGACAGTCTAATCAGCCCCAGCATTTT
>TRBJ2-1|NA|NA|TRBV3-1/TRBV3-2
CASSQELQGYNEQFF
TGTGCCAGCAGCCAAGAGTTGCAGGGGTATAACGAGCAGTTCTTC
>TRBJ2-1|TRBD2|NA|TRBV11-2
CASSYLAGGFNEQFF
TGTGCCAGCAGCTATCTAGCGGGAGGGTTCAATGAGCAGTTCTTC
>TRBJ2-5|TRBD1|NA|TRBV5-8
CASSIYRGQGTQYF
TGTGCCAGCAGCATCTACAGGGGGCAGGGGACCCAGTACTTC
>TRBJ2-1|NA|NA|TRBV7-9
CASSPPRGNEQFF
TGTGCCAGCAGTCCCCCTAGGGGAAATGAGCAGTTCTTC
>TRBJ1-5|NA|NA|TRBV24-1
CATSTQGVRQPQHF
TGTGCCACCAGTACACAGGGAGTGAGGCAGCCCCAGCATTTT
>TRBJ2-3|NA|NA|TRBV6-6
CASSYSQFSDTQYF
TGTGCCAGCAGTTACTCGCAGTTTTCAGATACGCAGTATTTT
>TRBJ2-7|NA|NA|TRBV5-5
CASSSPDRRYEQYF
TGTGCCAGCAGCTCACCCGACAGAAGGTACGAGCAGTACTTC
>TRBJ2-5|NA|NA|TRBV18
CASSPFGQETQYF
TGTGCCAGCTCACCATTCGGGCAAGAGACCCAGTACTTC
>TRBJ2-7|NA|NA|TRBV21-1
CASSPRWGTGADEQYF
NA
>TRBJ1-2|TRBD1|few|TRBV5-6
CASSRTDRGLYGYTF
TGTGCCAGCAGCCGCACCGACAGGGGGCTCTATGGCTACACCTTC